Shown below are 32 T cell receptor beta chains from a single sample sequenced in a study of blood T cell repertoires in COVID-19. Only in-frame clones appear in the TCRdb table, and some are missing; sequencing was by immunoSEQ multiplex PCR. This sample carries more than 250,000 clones, 70% to 90% of them seen once, and the ten largest clones take approximately 5.4%. Sequenced: PBMCs or T cells enriched from blood (not recorded which). The source is a woman in her thirties who had recovered from COVID-19.

CDR3 amino acids: CASSLVGVGYTF. The CDR3 coding sequence is TGCGCCAGCAGCTTGGTCGGAGTTGGCTACACCTTC. The V and J genes are TRBV5-1 and TRBJ1-2; no clear D gene. Germline values: CDR1 SGHRS, CDR2 YFSETQ. The CDR3 extends over 12 amino acids. V lost 0 bases and J 7 bases, leaving 7 bases between the germline ends.

This CDR3 is CASSIVKHQPQHF. The CDR3 coding sequence is TGTGCCAGTAGTATAGTTAAGCATCAGCCCCAGCATTTT. The chain couples TRBV19 to TRBJ1-5; D not certain. The CDR3 length is 13 residues. The germline V gene encodes CDR1 LNHDA and CDR2 SQIVND (reference sequence). V lost 1 base to trimming and J lost 5 bases, with 6 bases between them.

This rearrangement joins TRBV19 to TRBJ1-3; a possible D gene is TRBD1 (6 bases). Looked up from germline, CDR1 is LNHDA and CDR2 is SQIVND (reference sequence). Trimming took 1 base from V and 0 from J, leaving 7 bases between them. CDR3 length: 15 residues. CDR3 in amino acids: CASSIGTASGNTIYF. The CDR3 DNA reads TGTGCCAGTAGTATAGGGACAGCCTCTGGAAACACCATATATTTT.

V usage is TRBV29-1 and J usage is TRBJ1-2; tentative D call: TRBD1 (6 bases). V dropped 2 bases and J dropped 1 base, with 8 bases sitting between them. CDR1 and CDR2 (germline): SQVTM, ANQGSEA. The CDR3 runs to 13 residues. In DNA, the CDR3 is TGCAGCGTTGAAAACAGGGATAACTATGGCTACACCTTC. Translation: CSVENRDNYGYTF.

This rearrangement joins TRBV7-3 to TRBJ2-7, with 8 bases fitting TRBD2. Germline assignment: CDR1 SGHTA and CDR2 FQGTGA. The CDR3 extends over 14 amino acids. Unmatched junction bases numbered 3, after V lost 0 bases and J lost 5 bases. CDR3 sequence: CASSLTSGAHEQYF. CDR3 nucleotides: TGTGCCAGCAGCTTAACTAGCGGGGCCCACGAGCAGTACTTC. Based on the CDR3 plus reference TRBV7-3 and TRBJ2-7, the full variable domain is GAGVSQTPSNKVTEKGKYVELRCDPISGHTALYWYRQSLGQGPEFLIYFQGTGAADDSGLPNDRFFAVRPEGSVSTLKIQRTERGDSAVYLCASSLTSGAHEQYFGPGTRLTVT.

V is TRBV7-6 and J is TRBJ1-1; D gene uncertain. CDR1 is SGHVS, CDR2 FNYEAQ, per germline. The CDR3 totals 13 residues. V lost 8 bases and J 4 bases, leaving 14 bases between the germline ends. CDR3 region: CASALSSGTEAFF. The CDR3 coding sequence is TGTGCCAGCGCCCTTTCTTCGGGCACTGAAGCTTTCTTT.

The chain joins TRBV9 to TRBJ2-3, with 8 bases matching TRBD2. The CDR3 sequence is 16 residues long. Losses at the gene ends were 0 bases for V and 3 bases for J; bases not matched to a gene: 6. Germline values: CDR1 SGDLS, CDR2 YYNGEE. The CDR3 nucleotides are TGTGCCAGCAGCGTAGTTGCGGGGGGTGTGACAGATACGCAGTATTTT. Protein sequence: CASSVVAGGVTDTQYF.

The chain employs TRBV27 and TRBJ1-5, with D possibly matching TRBD1 (5 bases). CDR1 is MNHEY, CDR2 SMNVEV, per germline (reference sequence). Between the trimmed V and J ends, which lost 0 bases and 1 base, there was a span of 10 bases. This CDR3 is 16 amino acids long. The CDR3 is CASSLSWTQSNQPQHF. CDR3 bases: TGTGCCAGCAGTTTATCTTGGACACAAAGCAATCAGCCCCAGCATTTT.

The V gene is TRBV19, the J gene TRBJ1-5, with 7 bases matching TRBD1. The CDR3 length is 18 residues. Per the germline V gene, CDR1 is LNHDA and CDR2 is SQIVND (reference sequence). V dropped 8 bases and J dropped 0; count of bases not matched to a gene: 16. The CDR3, as DNA: TGTGCCAGTTGCAGACAGGGATTCGGCGAGTTTAGCAATCAGCCCCAGCATTTT. Translation: CASCRQGFGEFSNQPQHF.

The chain links TRBV2 to TRBJ1-2; TRBD1 aligns across 9 bases. CDR1 and CDR2 (germline): SNHLY, FYNNEI. The CDR3 sequence is 13 residues long. J lost 7 bases, V lost 10 bases, and 10 bases had no gene match. CDR3 nucleotides: TGTGCCACCCCCCCCGGGACAGGGTCTGGCTACACCTTC. Amino acids: CATPPGTGSGYTF.

This clone has just one count. V gene TRBV12-3 or TRBV12-4 combines with J gene TRBJ2-5; 7 positions match TRBD1. V dropped 7 bases and J dropped 4; count of bases not matched to a gene: 6. CDR3 length equals 13 residues. CDR3 amino acids: CASTTRQGETQYF. CDR3 DNA: TGTGCCAGCACTACACGACAGGGAGAGACCCAGTACTTC.

CDR3 region: CASSQVPLEKLFF. The CDR3 nucleotides are TGCGCCAGCAGCCAAGTCCCTTTAGAAAAACTGTTTTTT. This sequence joins TRBV4-1 and TRBJ1-4; D unclear. CDR3 length: 13 amino acids. V lost 1 base, J lost 8 bases, and 8 bases lay in between. Per the germline V gene, CDR1 is MGHRA and CDR2 is YSYEKL.

This chain uses TRBV3-1 (or the pseudogene TRBV3-2) with TRBJ2-3, with TRBD2 matching over 9 bases. The junction had 5 bases not matched to a gene; V was cut back by 8 bases and J by 2 bases. CDR3 length: 14 amino acids. Germline V gene sequence: CDR1 LGHDT, CDR2 YNNKEL (reference sequence). The CDR3 loop reads CASGLAGYTDTQYF. CDR3 sequence (DNA): TGTGCCAGCGGGCTAGCGGGGTACACAGATACGCAGTATTTT.

V and J are TRBV3-1 (or the pseudogene TRBV3-2) and TRBJ2-7; a weak D match, TRBD1 (5 bases). Between the trimmed V and J ends, which lost 4 bases and 6 bases, there was a span of 16 bases. This CDR3 comprises 14 residues. Looked up from germline, CDR1 is LGHDT and CDR2 is YNNKEL (reference sequence). The CDR3 DNA sequence: TGTGCCAGCAGCCTACCCAATCAGGGTTCCGAGCAGTACTTC. The encoded protein is CASSLPNQGSEQYF.

This clone was seen only once. The J gene is TRBJ1-2, the V gene TRBV30; tentative D call: TRBD1 (5 bases). V lost 4 bases, J lost 1 base, and 7 bases lay in between. Germline V gene data show CDR1 as GTSNPN and CDR2 as SVGIG (reference sequence). The CDR3 loop spans 12 amino acids. The CDR3 spells CAWMGGNYGYTF. The CDR3 DNA is TGTGCCTGGATGGGGGGTAACTATGGCTACACCTTC. The entire variable domain, with the rest obtained from reference TRBV30 and TRBJ1-2, is as follows: SQTIHQWPATLVQPVGSPLSLECTVEGTSNPNLYWYRQAAGRGLQLLFYSVGIGQISSEVPQNLSASRPQDRQFILSSKKLLLSDSGFYLCAWMGGNYGYTFGSGTRLTVV.

The chain links TRBV7-2 to TRBJ2-5; 8 bases agree with TRBD2. The V gene's germline CDR1 is SGHTA and CDR2 FQGNSA. CDR3 size: 16 residues. The trim removed 3 bases at V and 6 bases at J, leaving 12 bases unmatched. The CDR3 DNA reads TGTGCCAGCAGCTTCGACGGCCCGGGGGGGACGAAGACCCAGTACTTC. It encodes CASSFDGPGGTKTQYF.

This clone was recorded once. The V call is TRBV3-1 (or the pseudogene TRBV3-2), the J call TRBJ1-4; a weak D match, TRBD1 (6 bases). V lost 4 bases, J lost 8 bases, and 14 bases lay in between. Germline values: CDR1 LGHDT, CDR2 YNNKEL (reference sequence). This CDR3 has 14 amino acids. The CDR3 loop reads CASSLAGVEEKLFF. CDR3 coding DNA: TGTGCCAGCAGCCTGGCAGGGGTAGAAGAAAAACTGTTTTTT.

The chain joins TRBV20-1 to TRBJ2-3; D tentatively reads TRBD1 or TRBD2 (5 bases each). The CDR3 sequence is 13 residues long. Trimming left V 3 bases short and J 6 bases short, with 13 bases between. The germline V gene encodes CDR1 DFQATT and CDR2 SNEGSKA (reference sequence). The CDR3 DNA reads TGCAGTGCTAGTGGGGCCCCGGGGGATACGCAGTATTTT. Protein: CSASGAPGDTQYF.

This clone was detected once. This chain connects TRBV27 to TRBJ2-3, with TRBD2 identical over 9 bases. CDR3 length: 16 residues. V was pared by 0 bases and J by 5 bases, with 6 bases of the junction left unmatched. Germline V gene lookup returns CDR1 MNHEY and CDR2 SMNVEV (reference sequence). Here the CDR3 reads CASSLSIAGVKDTQYF. CDR3 bases: TGTGCCAGCAGTTTATCGATAGCGGGGGTCAAAGATACGCAGTATTTT.

The chain uses TRBV27 and TRBJ2-5, with unresolved D. Trimming stripped 6 bases from V and 3 bases from J, with 8 bases between. CDR3 length: 12 residues. CDR1 and CDR2 (germline): MNHEY, SMNVEV (reference sequence). This CDR3 is CASSNTKETQYF. The CDR3 DNA follows: TGTGCCAGCAGCAACACTAAAGAGACCCAGTACTTC.

The chain links TRBV9 to TRBJ1-2; D perhaps matches TRBD1 (5 bases). V was pared by 1 base and J by 7 bases, with 8 bases between. CDR3 length: 12 amino acids. CDR1 and CDR2 from the germline V gene are SGDLS and YYNGEE. CDR3 sequence (DNA): TGTGCCAGCAGCGTATGGGGCAGTGGCTACACCTTC. It codes for CASSVWGSGYTF.

The chain has TRBV4-2 and TRBJ1-5, with 7 positions matching TRBD1. This CDR3 is built from 13 residues. J lost 0 bases, V lost 8 bases, and 1 base had no gene match. CDR1 is LGHNA and CDR2 is YNFKEQ in the germline V gene. CDR3 region: CASAGGSNQPQHF. The CDR3 coding sequence is TGTGCCAGCGCAGGGGGTAGCAATCAGCCCCAGCATTTT.

This chain links TRBV7-2 with TRBJ1-3; 7 nucleotides align to TRBD1. CDR3 length: 16 residues. V dropped 1 base and J dropped 0; count of bases not matched to a gene: 3. The germline V gene encodes CDR1 SGHTA and CDR2 FQGNSA. DNA of the CDR3: TGTGCCAGCAGCTTAGGACAGGGCAACTCTGGAAACACCATATATTTT. Translating gives CASSLGQGNSGNTIYF. The full variable domain, completed using reference TRBV7-2 and TRBJ1-3, is GAGVSQSPSNKVTEKGKDVELRCDPISGHTALYWYRQSLGQGLEFLIYFQGNSAPDKSGLPSDRFSAERTGGSVSTLTIQRTQQEDSAVYLCASSLGQGNSGNTIYFGEGSWLTVV.

DNA for the CDR3: TGTGCCTGGAGTGTGAGTTTTGGCTACACCTTC. This encodes CAWSVSFGYTF. This rearrangement joins TRBV30 to TRBJ1-2; D remains unclear. Per germline, CDR1 GTSNPN and CDR2 SVGIG (reference sequence). V was pared by 0 bases and J by 7 bases, with 6 bases between. The CDR3 sequence is 11 residues long.

J is TRBJ2-5 and V is TRBV4-1, with TRBD2 matching over 14 bases. CDR3 size: 17 residues. J was trimmed by 2 bases and V by 4 bases; bases with no gene match: 6. Germline V gene sequence: CDR1 MGHRA, CDR2 YSYEKL. The CDR3 DNA follows: TGCGCCAGCAGCCGGACTAGCGGGGGGAAACTACAAGAGACCCAGTACTTC. Its protein product is CASSRTSGGKLQETQYF.

This clone showed up just once. J is TRBJ1-2 and V is TRBV18; D gene ambiguous. The CDR3 sequence is 19 residues long. The germline V gene encodes CDR1 KGHSH and CDR2 LQKENI. V shed 2 bases and J shed 7 bases, with 29 bases lying between them. Written as DNA, the CDR3 is TGTGCCAGCTCACCATCGGTGGGCACCCAGCCCGAAAACCTCCGTGGCTACACCTTC. It encodes CASSPSVGTQPENLRGYTF.

On this clone: Additional DNA sequences in this sample encode the identical CDR3. CDR3: CASSGTSYEQYF. CDR3 nucleotide sequence: TGTGCCAGCAGCGGGACTTCCTACGAGCAGTACTTC. V and J are TRBV2 and TRBJ2-7; maybe TRBD2 (6 bases). V lost 6 bases to trimming and J lost 1 base, with 7 bases between them. Germline CDR1 is SNHLY and CDR2 is FYNNEI. This CDR3 has 12 amino acids.

The chain uses TRBV6-5 and TRBJ2-7; D possibly corresponds to TRBD2 (6 bases). The CDR3 runs 13 residues. Germline-derived CDR1 and CDR2 are MNHEY and SVGAGI. The V end was cut by 9 bases, the J end by 4 bases, with 16 bases between. CDR3 coding DNA: TGTGCCAGAAAGGGACTGCACCGGTACGAGCAGTACTTC. Translated, it gives CARKGLHRYEQYF.

The V gene is TRBV6-1, the J gene TRBJ1-2; TRBD1 agrees at 8 bases. This CDR3 region has 13 residues. The germline V gene encodes CDR1 MNHNS and CDR2 SASEGT. J was trimmed by 7 bases and V by 0 bases; bases with no gene match: 1. DNA for the CDR3: TGTGCCAGCAGTGAAGCCGGACAGGGTGGCTACACCTTC. It specifies CASSEAGQGGYTF.

This clone has more than one count but fewer than ten. The chain carries TRBV10-3 and TRBJ1-5; the D gene is possibly TRBD1 (5 bases). V dropped 11 bases and J dropped 1 base, with 12 bases sitting between them. Germline loops: CDR1 ENHRY, CDR2 SYGVKD. The CDR3 spans 13 residues. The CDR3 DNA reads as TGTGCCTCCCATGGGGGGAGCAATCAGCCCCAGCATTTT. It is translated as CASHGGSNQPQHF.

J is TRBJ2-1 and V is TRBV9; D perhaps matches TRBD2 (7 bases). Trimming stripped 3 bases from V and 8 bases from J, with 18 bases between. There are 15 residues in the CDR3. Germline V gives CDR1 SGDLS, CDR2 YYNGEE. The CDR3 DNA reads as TGTGCCAGCAGCGCCCTCCCCAGGGGAGGGGATGAGCAGTTCTTC. Protein: CASSALPRGGDEQFF.

Note on this clone: Other DNA sequences in the same sample also yield this CDR3. The chain employs TRBV11-2 and TRBJ1-2, with a tentative D call TRBD1 (5 bases). Germline-derived CDR1 and CDR2 are SGHAT and FQNNGV. This CDR3 has 14 amino acids. V was clipped by 1 base and J by 2 bases, with 8 bases between them. CDR3 sequence reads: CASSLGQLNYGYTF. DNA for the CDR3: TGTGCCAGCAGCTTAGGACAGTTAAACTATGGCTACACCTTC. Complete variable domain (other parts from reference TRBV11-2 and TRBJ1-2): EAGVAQSPRYKIIEKRQSVAFWCNPISGHATLYWYQQILGQGPKLLIQFQNNGVVDDSQLPKDRFSAERLKGVDSTLKIQPAKLEDSAVYLCASSLGQLNYGYTFGSGTRLTVV.